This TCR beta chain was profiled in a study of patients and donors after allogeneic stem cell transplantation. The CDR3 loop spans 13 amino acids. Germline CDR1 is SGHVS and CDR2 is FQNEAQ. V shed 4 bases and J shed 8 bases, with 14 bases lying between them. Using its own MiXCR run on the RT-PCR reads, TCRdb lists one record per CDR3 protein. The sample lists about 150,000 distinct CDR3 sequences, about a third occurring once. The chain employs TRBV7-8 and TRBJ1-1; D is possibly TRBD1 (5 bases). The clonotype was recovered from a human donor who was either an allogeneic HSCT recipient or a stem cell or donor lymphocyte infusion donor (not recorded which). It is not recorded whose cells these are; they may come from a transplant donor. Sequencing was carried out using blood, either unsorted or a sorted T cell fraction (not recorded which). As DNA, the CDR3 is TGTGCCAGCAGCTGGGGACTTCCCTCCGAAGCTTTCTTT. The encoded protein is CASSWGLPSEAFF.